Shown below are 23 T cell receptor beta chains from a single sample sequenced in a study of vaccination and CD4 T cells after COVID-19. Cultured CD4+ T-cell DNA underwent Oncomine TCR Beta short-read sequencing. TCRdb ran MiXCR on the PCR reads and lists one entry per CDR3 protein. Here the sample spans about 19,000 distinct CDR3 sequences, around 41% being singletons. No antigen is known for these receptors. Regarding treatment: approximately 11-day PBMC culture with coronavirus spike peptide pools or control peptides (ViraFEST assay). Sample: cultured CD4+ T cells from blood. The source of these receptors is a human donor with COVID-19.

This chain links TRBV6-1 with TRBJ1-2; D is uncertain. In germline, CDR1 is MNHNS, CDR2 SASEGT. The CDR3 contains 11 residues. The V end lost 8 bases, the J end lost 6 bases, and 10 bases lay between the germline ends. The CDR3, as DNA: TGTGCCAGCGGGGTTTGGGATGGCTACACCTTC. Its translation: CASGVWDGYTF.

The chain employs TRBV12-3 or TRBV12-4 and TRBJ1-5; unclear D gene. Trimming took off 2 bases at V and 2 bases at J, with 10 bases between the two ends. The CDR3 is 15 amino acids. The CDR3 sequence is CASSLLGLGNQPQHF. The CDR3 DNA follows: TGTGCCAGCAGTTTACTGGGGTTGGGCAATCAGCCCCAGCATTTT.

The chain uses TRBV5-1 and TRBJ2-7, with 7 bases identical to TRBD1. The J segment lost 3 bases and the V segment lost 0 bases, leaving 12 bases of the junction unmatched. The germline CDR1 and CDR2 sequences are SGHRS and YFSETQ. CDR3 size: 17 residues. The CDR3 nucleotides are TGCGCCAGCAGCTTGGTCTTCACGGGACAGAACTACTACGAGCAGTACTTC. Translating it yields CASSLVFTGQNYYEQYF.

The chain employs TRBV5-1 and TRBJ1-1; TRBD1 matches at 8 bases. The ends lost 4 bases at V and 2 bases at J; junction bases unmatched: 7. CDR1 is SGHRS and CDR2 is YFSETQ in the germline V gene. This CDR3 contains 15 residues. Written as DNA, the CDR3 is TGCGCCAGCAGCCAAAGGACAGGGTTCAACACTGAAGCTTTCTTT. This sequence encodes CASSQRTGFNTEAFF.

This clonotype turned up a few times. The rearrangement links TRBV12-3 or TRBV12-4 to TRBJ1-2; D gene ambiguous. The CDR3 contains 14 residues. The V gene lost 3 bases and the J gene lost 3 bases, with 11 bases spanning the gap. CDR3 nucleotides: TGTGCCAGCAGTTTTAATTCGGGCGACTATGGCTACACCTTC. Translation: CASSFNSGDYGYTF.

This clonotype was detected a few times. This chain links TRBV20-1 with TRBJ1-5; the D is unclear. The CDR3 consists of 12 residues. Germline V gene lookup returns CDR1 DFQATT and CDR2 SNEGSKA (reference sequence). V lost 7 bases to trimming and J lost 5 bases, with 12 bases between them. The CDR3 nucleotides are TGCAGTGTACTATCCGGGGATCAGCCCCAGCATTTT. The encoded protein is CSVLSGDQPQHF.

This clonotype has more than one count but fewer than ten. The chain links TRBV12-5 to TRBJ2-5; D is possibly TRBD2 (5 bases). This CDR3 has 12 residues. The V and J ends lost 6 bases and 5 bases respectively, with 10 bases between them. Looked up from germline, CDR1 is LGHNT and CDR2 is FRNRAP. The CDR3 protein is CASGREWETQYF. CDR3 coding DNA: TGTGCTAGTGGCCGGGAATGGGAGACCCAGTACTTC. Supplemented by reference TRBV12-5 and TRBJ2-5, the full variable domain reads DARVTQTPRHKVTEMGQEVTMRCQPILGHNTVFWYRQTMMQGLELLAYFRNRAPLDDSGMPKDRFSAEMPDATLATLKIQPSEPRDSAVYFCASGREWETQYFGPGTRLLVL.

This chain uses TRBV19 with TRBJ1-5, with 8 positions matching TRBD1. V shed 3 bases, J shed 6 bases, and the junction held 4 bases outside the gene matches. CDR1 is LNHDA, CDR2 SQIVND, per germline (reference sequence). CDR3 length equals 14 residues. For the CDR3, the DNA is TGTGCCAGTAGTATTTCAGGACAGGGTCAGCCCCAGCATTTT. Its protein is CASSISGQGQPQHF.

The gene calls are TRBV20-1 and TRBJ2-5; D is tentatively TRBD1 or TRBD2 (6 bases each). Per germline, CDR1 DFQATT and CDR2 SNEGSKA (reference sequence). This CDR3 contains 14 residues. V lost 5 bases and J 7 bases, leaving 20 bases between the germline ends. CDR3 sequence: CSAQQGLLGGTQYF. The CDR3 nucleotides are TGCAGTGCTCAACAGGGCTTACTGGGAGGGACCCAGTACTTC.

The gene calls are TRBV19 and TRBJ2-3; the D is unclear. The V gene lost 5 bases and the J gene lost 3 bases, with 6 bases spanning the gap. In germline, CDR1 is LNHDA, CDR2 SQIVND (reference sequence). This CDR3 is 12 amino acids long. CDR3 in DNA: TGTGCCAGTAGTTTTCTTACAGATACGCAGTATTTT. Its translation: CASSFLTDTQYF.

This sequence joins TRBV5-1 and TRBJ2-5; no definite D call. Germline-derived CDR1 and CDR2 are SGHRS and YFSETQ. The CDR3 covers 11 residues. Trimming shortened V by 4 bases and J by 0 bases, and 1 base separated the two germline ends. The CDR3 DNA is TGCGCCAGCAGCAACCAAGAGACCCAGTACTTC. Translation gives CASSNQETQYF.

The chain uses TRBV19 and TRBJ1-4; tentative D call: TRBD1 (5 bases). The germline V gene encodes CDR1 LNHDA and CDR2 SQIVND (reference sequence). Trimming removed 2 bases from V and 0 bases from J, with 7 bases in between. The CDR3 length is 15 residues. The CDR3 reads CASSIQGATNEKLFF. In DNA form, the CDR3 reads TGTGCCAGTAGTATACAGGGAGCAACTAATGAAAAACTGTTTTTT. Full variable domain (missing parts from reference TRBV19 and TRBJ1-4): DGGITQSPKYLFRKEGQNVTLSCEQNLNHDAMYWYRQDPGQGLRLIYYSQIVNDFQKGDIAEGYSVSREKKESFPLTVTSAQKNPTAFYLCASSIQGATNEKLFFGSGTQLSVL.

In this sample, this clonotype turned up a few times. J is TRBJ1-1 and V is TRBV6-5; 8 nucleotides agree with TRBD1. The germline CDR1 and CDR2 sequences are MNHEY and SVGAGI. The CDR3 runs to 15 residues. V shed 2 bases, J shed 1 base, and the junction held 3 bases outside the gene matches. The CDR3 sequence: CASSYRTGWNTEAFF. In DNA form, the CDR3 reads TGTGCCAGCAGTTACCGGACAGGGTGGAACACTGAAGCTTTCTTT.

A few counts support this clonotype. The chain uses TRBV20-1 and TRBJ1-1; the D gene is possibly TRBD1 (5 bases). Germline V gene lookup returns CDR1 DFQATT and CDR2 SNEGSKA (reference sequence). V was cut by 1 base and J by 2 bases, with 20 bases left in between. The CDR3 covers 17 residues. The CDR3 here is CSARVFKGPDRNTEAFF. CDR3 sequence (DNA): TGCAGTGCTAGAGTCTTCAAAGGTCCAGACAGAAACACTGAAGCTTTCTTT.

This clonotype was counted between two and nine times. The V gene is TRBV7-9, the J gene TRBJ1-1; D ambiguous. This CDR3 spans 16 amino acids. Germline V gene lookup returns CDR1 SEHNR and CDR2 FQNEAQ (reference sequence). V was shortened by 5 bases and J by 1 base, with 17 bases between the two germline ends. CDR3 in DNA: TGTGCCAGCAGCCCGGGCCCCCGAGCCCCGAACACTGAAGCTTTCTTT. Protein product: CASSPGPRAPNTEAFF. Combining the CDR3 with reference TRBV7-9 and TRBJ1-1 gives the whole variable domain DTGVSQNPRHKITKRGQNVTFRCDPISEHNRLYWYRQTLGQGPEFLTYFQNEAQLEKSRLLSDRFSAERPKGSFSTLEIQRTEQGDSAMYLCASSPGPRAPNTEAFFGQGTRLTVV.

This clonotype is deemed medium-sized. The rearrangement uses TRBV30 and TRBJ1-2; TRBD1 is a possible D gene (6 bases). There are 13 residues in the CDR3. Trimming stripped 3 bases from V and 4 bases from J, with 12 bases between. Germline V gives CDR1 GTSNPN, CDR2 SVGIG (reference sequence). The CDR3 loop is CAWRGTQVYGYTF. CDR3 in DNA: TGTGCCTGGAGGGGGACACAAGTCTATGGCTACACCTTC.

The genes are TRBV20-1 and TRBJ1-4; 8 nucleotides align to TRBD1. V shed 0 bases, J shed 7 bases, and the junction held 7 bases outside the gene matches. CDR1 is DFQATT, CDR2 SNEGSKA, per germline (reference sequence). This CDR3 spans 15 amino acids. CDR3 in DNA: TGCAGTGCTAGAGAGGTTCAGGGGGCAGGTGAAAAACTGTTTTTT. Its protein product is CSAREVQGAGEKLFF.

V and J are TRBV19 and TRBJ2-7; 9 bases agree with TRBD1. The CDR3 totals 15 residues. The germline V gene encodes CDR1 LNHDA and CDR2 SQIVND (reference sequence). With V trimmed by 5 bases and J by 1 base, 6 bases remained unmatched. The DNA of the CDR3 is TGTGCCAGTAGTCCCCGAGGACAGGGGTCCTACGAGCAGTACTTC. It is translated as CASSPRGQGSYEQYF.

The chain links TRBV18 to TRBJ1-2, with no clear D. Germline CDR1 is KGHSH and CDR2 is LQKENI. Trimming removed 1 base at V and 0 bases at J, with 12 bases between. This CDR3 is 16 amino acids long. The CDR3 DNA sequence: TGTGCCAGCTCACCACAACGAAACCGAGCTAACTATGGCTACACCTTC. This sequence encodes CASSPQRNRANYGYTF.

The rearrangement joins TRBV7-9 to TRBJ1-2; 12 nucleotides align to TRBD1. The CDR3 runs to 16 residues. Germline trimming cut 5 bases from V and 4 bases from J; bases unmatched to any gene: 8. The germline V gene encodes CDR1 SEHNR and CDR2 FQNEAQ (reference sequence). The CDR3 nucleotides are TGTGCCAGCAGCCCAACCGGGACAGGGGGCCTCTATGGCTACACCTTC. Translated, it gives CASSPTGTGGLYGYTF.

The chain employs TRBV27 and TRBJ2-7; D is perhaps TRBD1 (6 bases). With 5 bases removed from V and 2 bases from J, the gap between germline ends came to 16 bases. The length of the CDR3 is 15 residues. Germline assignment: CDR1 MNHEY and CDR2 SMNVEV (reference sequence). The CDR3 loop is CASSKDRTFTYEQYF. In DNA form, the CDR3 reads TGTGCCAGCAGTAAAGACAGGACTTTTACCTACGAGCAGTACTTC.

V is TRBV7-7 and J is TRBJ2-7; no reliable D call. The CDR3 sequence is 9 residues long. Germline V gene sequence: CDR1 SSHAT, CDR2 FNYEAQ (reference sequence). As DNA, the CDR3 is TGTGCTGGGCATGCCGAGCAGTACTTC. Amino acids: CAGHAEQYF.

The rearrangement uses TRBV11-1 and TRBJ1-6; 8 nucleotides agree with TRBD1. Germline V lookup: CDR1 SGHAT, CDR2 FQDESV (reference sequence). The ends lost 1 base at V and 8 bases at J; junction bases unmatched: 4. The CDR3 consists of 15 residues. The CDR3: CASSLGDRGYSPLHF. CDR3 DNA sequence: TGTGCCAGCAGCTTAGGCGACAGGGGTTATTCACCCCTCCACTTT.